This T cell receptor beta chain emerged from a study of vaccination effects on CD4 cells after COVID-19. Broader study findings: Convalescent patients in the study were few, and early post-infection timepoints were absent.

Only one count was recorded for this clone. Its target is not known. Germline CDR1 and CDR2: MDHEN and SYDVKM. The V segment lost 5 bases and the J segment 4 bases; nucleotides outside the gene matches: 7. The CDR3 length is 16 residues. Antigen-specific CD4+ T cells were expanded (with viral peptide pools) by the ViraFEST assay ahead of sequencing. Following culture for around 10 days, CD4+ T cells were isolated. People in the vaccine group had not been infected with SARS-CoV-2 before, and their nucleocapsid antibodies were negative. Method: immunoSEQ multiplex PCR; TCRdb's copy keeps in-frame clones and lacks some. The sample lists under 40,000 clones, 60% to 75% occurring once.

The sequence was collected from a human donor who received a COVID-19 vaccine. The chain uses TRBV28 and TRBJ2-5, with TRBD2 identical over 13 bases. Sequencing was performed on CD4+ T cells from PBMCs cultured with HCoV-OC43 spike peptides, taken before COVID-19 vaccination. Subset reported: HCoV-OC43 spike overlapping peptide pool stimulation. CDR3 coding DNA: TGTGCCAGCAGTCTCGGACTAGCGGGAGCGATAGAGACCCAGTACTTC. Its translation is CASSLGLAGAIETQYF. The full variable domain, completed using reference TRBV28 and TRBJ2-5, is DVKVTQSSRYLVKRTGEKVFLECVQDMDHENMFWYRQDPGLGLRLIYFSYDVKMKEKGDIPEGYSVSREKKERFSLILESASTNQTSMYLCASSLGLAGAIETQYFGPGTRLLVL.